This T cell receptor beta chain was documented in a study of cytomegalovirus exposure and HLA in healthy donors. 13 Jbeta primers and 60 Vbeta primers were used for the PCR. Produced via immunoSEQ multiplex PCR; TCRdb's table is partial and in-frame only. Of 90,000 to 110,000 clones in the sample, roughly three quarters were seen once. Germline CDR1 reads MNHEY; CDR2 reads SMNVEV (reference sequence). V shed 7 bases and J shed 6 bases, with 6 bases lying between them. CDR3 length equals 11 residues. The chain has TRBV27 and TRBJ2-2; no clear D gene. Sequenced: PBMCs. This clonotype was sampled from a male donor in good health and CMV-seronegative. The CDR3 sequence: CASTGSGELFF. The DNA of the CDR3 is TGTGCCAGCACCGGGTCCGGGGAGCTGTTTTTT.